This is a list of T cell receptor beta chains from one sample in a study of blood T cell repertoires in COVID-19. Measured with immunoSEQ multiplex PCR; TCRdb has only the in-frame clones, and not every one. The table lists over 150,000 clones, 91% of them singletons. The sequenced sample consisted of peripheral blood. The receptors come from a man over 45 with acute or convalescent COVID-19. The CDR3 runs from the conserved cysteine through the conserved F or W. Each record gives: J gene, clone size, D gene, V gene, CDR3 protein, CDR3 DNA. A D gene is named only where the DNA matches it firmly. Clone size is not always given. Where it is, it says once, few, many or a class for expanded clones.

TRBJ2-3 | . | . | TRBV6-5 | CASSLLYTDTQYF | TGTGCCAGCAGCCTGCTATACACAGATACGCAGTATTTT
TRBJ2-1 | . | . | TRBV3-1/TRBV3-2 | CASSRASSNEQFF | TGTGCCAGCAGCCGAGCCTCATCTAATGAGCAGTTCTTC
TRBJ1-3 | once | . | TRBV5-3 | CARSRDSGNTIYF | TGTGCCAGAAGCCGGGACTCTGGAAACACCATATATTTT
TRBJ1-5 | few | . | TRBV11-2 | CASSLVGWGQPQHF | TGTGCCAGCAGCTTGGTCGGTTGGGGCCAGCCCCAGCATTTT
TRBJ2-7 | few | . | TRBV5-4 | CASSLDPSRGPYEQYF | TGTGCCAGCAGCTTGGACCCTAGCAGGGGCCCATACGAGCAGTACTTC
TRBJ1-6 | . | TRBD1 | TRBV15 | CATNPDRGHDSPLHF | TGTGCCACCAACCCGGACAGGGGGCATGATTCACCCCTCCACTTT
TRBJ1-1 | . | . | TRBV12-3/TRBV12-4 | CASKPRGTEAFF | TGTGCCAGCAAACCTCGGGGCACTGAAGCTTTCTTT
TRBJ1-1 | once | . | TRBV7-8 | CASSPPRVMNTEAFF | TGTGCCAGCAGCCCGCCCCGCGTTATGAACACTGAAGCTTTCTTT
TRBJ2-3 | . | TRBD1 | TRBV27 | CASSYRDRGIAQYF | TGTGCCAGCAGTTACCGGGACAGGGGAATTGCGCAGTATTTT
TRBJ2-2 | once | TRBD1 | TRBV18 | CASSPQIMGQAAGELFF | TGTGCCAGCTCACCACAAATCATGGGACAGGCGGCCGGGGAGCTGTTTTTT
TRBJ2-2 | . | TRBD1 | TRBV19 | CASTVLGTGHTGELFF | TGTGCCAGTACTGTTCTTGGGACAGGGCACACCGGGGAGCTGTTTTTT
TRBJ2-1 | . | TRBD2 | TRBV28 | CASSSSGSSGEQFF | TGTGCCAGCAGTTCCAGCGGGAGTAGCGGTGAGCAGTTCTTC
TRBJ1-4 | . | TRBD1 | TRBV19 | CASSSWDSVNEKLFF | TGTGCCAGTAGTTCTTGGGACAGCGTTAATGAAAAACTGTTTTTT
TRBJ1-6 | . | . | TRBV7-2 | CASSPRPGWFNSPLHF | TGTGCCAGCAGCCCACGCCCGGGTTGGTTTAATTCACCCCTCCACTTT
TRBJ1-5 | . | . | TRBV7-6 | CASSPSGGPSNQPQHF | TGTGCCAGCAGCCCGTCCGGGGGTCCTAGCAATCAGCCCCAGCATTTT
TRBJ1-6 | . | TRBD1 | TRBV6-5 | CASRDRGYSPLHF | TGTGCCAGCAGGGACAGGGGATATTCACCCCTCCACTTT
TRBJ1-2 | . | . | TRBV9 | CASSSSAHRETNYGYTF | TGTGCCAGCAGCTCGTCGGCACACAGGGAAACTAACTATGGCTACACCTTC
TRBJ1-2 | . | . | TRBV6-6 | CASSYSTGRGTYGYTF | TGTGCCAGCAGTTACAGTACGGGCAGGGGCACCTATGGCTACACCTTC
TRBJ1-1 | . | . | TRBV9 | CASSPGTLNTEAFF | TGTGCCAGCAGCCCCGGGACACTGAACACTGAAGCTTTCTTT
TRBJ1-5 | once | . | TRBV4-3 | CASSQEPGGINQPQHF | TGCGCCAGCAGCCAAGAACCCGGGGGGATAAATCAGCCCCAGCATTTT
TRBJ2-3 | . | TRBD2 | TRBV30 | CAWSVGSGRSDTQYF | TGTGCCTGGAGTGTAGGTAGCGGGAGATCAGATACGCAGTATTTT
TRBJ1-1 | . | . | TRBV28 | CASSPGTPYTEAFF | TGTGCCAGCAGTCCCGGGACACCCTACACTGAAGCTTTCTTT
TRBJ2-1 | . | . | TRBV6-5 | CASSYSGGSAMEQFF | TGTGCCAGCAGTTACTCGGGCGGGTCAGCTATGGAGCAGTTCTTC